This entry features one T cell receptor (beta chain) sequence. Its antigen is unidentified. From 300 to 450 ng of RNA, a library with molecular barcoded alpha/delta and beta/gamma adaptors was made. TCRdb redid the calling of the reads with MiXCR, one entry per CDR3 protein. The sample consists of approximately 65,000 distinct CDR3 sequences, roughly 14% of them appearing once. The sample comes from a study of read filtering for tumor transcriptome and immune sequencing. Study results and caveats: Around 84% of IR-seq clonotypes had one read, totaling roughly 3.5% of reads; RNA-seq: 74.6% and 44.6%.

CDR3 size: 14 residues. Trimming cost V 7 bases and J 6 bases, with 16 bases left between them. Germline V lookup: CDR1 SNHLY, CDR2 FYNNEI. This receptor was obtained from a donor at least 40 years old with multiple myeloma. The genes are TRBV2 and TRBJ1-5; a possible D gene is TRBD1 (5 bases). Source material: a population of CD138-negative cells sorted from bone marrow. CDR3 residues: CASNRGVSSQPQHF. CDR3 DNA: TGTGCCAGCAATCGAGGGGTTTCAAGTCAGCCCCAGCATTTT.